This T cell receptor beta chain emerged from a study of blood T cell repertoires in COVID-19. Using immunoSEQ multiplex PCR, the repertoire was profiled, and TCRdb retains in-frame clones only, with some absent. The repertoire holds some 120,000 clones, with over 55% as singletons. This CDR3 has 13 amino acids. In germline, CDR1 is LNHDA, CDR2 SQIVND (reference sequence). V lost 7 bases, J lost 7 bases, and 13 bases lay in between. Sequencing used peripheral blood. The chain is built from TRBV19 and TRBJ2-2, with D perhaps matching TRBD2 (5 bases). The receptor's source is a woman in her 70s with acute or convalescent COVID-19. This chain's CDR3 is CASKREYGGELFF. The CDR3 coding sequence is TGTGCCAGTAAAAGGGAGTACGGCGGGGAGCTGTTTTTT.